This is a list of T cell receptor beta chains from one sample in a study of T cells in Graves' hyperthyroidism and ophthalmopathy. TCRdb recomputed calls from the multiplex PCR reads with MiXCR, one row per CDR3 protein. The sample consists of 340,000 or so distinct CDR3 sequences, under 25% of them appearing once. Source material: blood. The receptors originated from a woman between 50 and 59 years old with Graves' hyperthyroidism. The CDR3 runs from the conserved cysteine through the conserved F or W. A D gene is named only where the DNA matches it firmly. Expanded clones get a size class; other rows say once, few or many, or leave the size out.

>TRBJ2-6|TRBV30|few|-
CASKEGANVLTF
TGTGCCTCAAAAGAGGGGGCCAACGTCCTGACTTTC
>TRBJ1-2|TRBV12-3/TRBV12-4|-|-
CASVTGTGYGYTF
TGTGCCAGCGTTACCGGGACGGGCTATGGCTACACCTTC
>TRBJ2-1|TRBV2|few|-
CASSQNLAGVGNEQFF
TGTGCCAGCAGTCAAAATTTGGCAGGAGTAGGCAATGAGCAGTTCTTC
>TRBJ2-3|TRBV19|-|-
CASSKASTDTQYF
TGTGCCAGTAGTAAGGCTAGCACAGATACGCAGTATTTT
>TRBJ1-5|TRBV2|many|TRBD1
CASSESQGVADQPQHF
TGTGCCAGCAGTGAATCCCAGGGGGTTGCGGATCAGCCCCAGCATTTT
>TRBJ2-7|TRBV2|few|TRBD2
CASSELTSGRDRAYEQYF
TGTGCCAGCAGTGAATTGACTAGCGGGAGGGATAGGGCCTACGAGCAGTACTTC
>TRBJ1-1|TRBV11-3|-|-
CASSLQGNTGAFF
TGTGCCAGCAGTCTTCAGGGGAACACTGGAGCTTTCTTT
>TRBJ1-1|TRBV7-2|-|-
CASSLDGPHTEAFF
TGTGCCAGCAGCTTAGATGGGCCGCACACTGAAGCTTTCTTT
>TRBJ2-2|TRBV28|many|TRBD1
CASSYAGGTGELFF
TGTGCCAGCAGTTACGCAGGGGGCACCGGGGAGCTGTTTTTT
>TRBJ1-4|TRBV10-3|few|-
CAISDRNEKLFF
TGTGCCATCAGCGACAGGAATGAAAAACTGTTTTTT
>TRBJ1-5|TRBV27|-|TRBD1
CASRGTGAGNQPQHF
TGTGCCAGCAGGGGGACAGGGGCCGGCAATCAGCCCCAGCATTTT
>TRBJ1-1|TRBV2|many|TRBD1
CASSKTGATEAFF
TGTGCCAGCAGTAAAACAGGGGCCACTGAAGCTTTCTTT
>TRBJ2-5|TRBV2|-|-
CASSEIGGGGQETQYF
TGTGCCAGCAGTGAGATTGGCGGGGGCGGTCAAGAGACCCAGTACTTC
>TRBJ1-2|TRBV29-1|-|TRBD1
CSGDRDGYTF
TGCAGCGGGGACAGGGATGGCTACACCTTC
>TRBJ2-1|TRBV12-3/TRBV12-4|few|TRBD2
CASSFSGGGGNEQFF
TGTGCCAGCAGTTTTAGCGGGGGGGGGGGAAATGAGCAGTTCTTC
>TRBJ2-5|TRBV12-3/TRBV12-4|many|-
CASSLGLYQETQYF
TGTGCCAGCAGCCTCGGACTGTACCAAGAGACCCAGTACTTC
>TRBJ2-3|TRBV7-9|-|TRBD2
CASSSTAGPHTDTQYF
TGTGCCAGCAGCTCCACAGCGGGGCCCCACACAGATACGCAGTATTTT
>TRBJ2-1|TRBV12-5|few|TRBD1
CASGLATTGGNEQFF
TGTGCTAGTGGTTTGGCAACGACAGGGGGGAATGAGCAGTTCTTC
>TRBJ1-2|TRBV5-5|-|-
CASTLGAGEGYTF
TGTGCCAGCACCCTCGGGGCCGGGGAAGGCTACACCTTC
>TRBJ2-5|TRBV6-1|-|TRBD2
CASSDWGGETQYF
TGTGCCAGCAGCGACTGGGGGGGAGAGACCCAGTACTTC
>TRBJ2-3|TRBV5-1|many|TRBD2
CASSLSGGSTDTQYF
TGCGCCAGCAGCTTGAGCGGGGGTTCCACAGATACGCAGTATTTT
>TRBJ1-6|TRBV5-1|many|-
CASSLGTPYSPLHF
TGCGCCAGCAGCTTGGGGACACCGTATTCACCCCTCCACTTT
>TRBJ2-2|TRBV11-3|many|-
CASSYPGHRGGELFF
TGTGCCAGCAGCTACCCGGGACACAGAGGGGGGGAGCTGTTTTTT
>TRBJ2-7|TRBV19|many|TRBD1
CASSTDRGRAEQYF
TGTGCCAGTAGTACGGACAGGGGCCGCGCGGAGCAGTACTTC
>TRBJ1-5|TRBV27|many|TRBD1
CASSLGQGKNQPQHF
TGTGCCAGCAGTTTAGGACAGGGGAAAAATCAGCCCCAGCATTTT
>TRBJ2-5|TRBV28|many|TRBD1
CASSLTGASIETQYF
TGTGCCAGCAGTTTAACAGGGGCGTCGATAGAGACCCAGTACTTC
>TRBJ2-7|TRBV11-2|-|-
CASSFAEGLPTYEQYF
TGTGCCAGCAGCTTTGCTGAGGGACTTCCTACCTACGAGCAGTACTTC
>TRBJ1-3|TRBV12-3/TRBV12-4|-|TRBD1
CASRDRGNTIYF
TGTGCCAGTCGGGACAGGGGAAACACCATATATTTT
>TRBJ1-1|TRBV2|-|TRBD1
CASSPGTATEAFF
TGTGCCAGCAGCCCAGGGACAGCCACTGAAGCTTTCTTT
>TRBJ1-2|TRBV2|-|TRBD1
CASSPSDRGIHGYTF
TGTGCCAGCTCCCCGTCGGACAGGGGAATTCATGGCTACACCTTC
>TRBJ1-3|TRBV28|many|TRBD1
CASSLLPTDRDSSGNTIYF
TGTGCCAGCAGTTTATTACCTACCGACAGGGACAGCTCTGGAAACACCATATATTTT
>TRBJ1-2|TRBV20-1|-|-
CSAKIPGQRVYGCTF
-
>TRBJ1-5|TRBV20-1|-|-
CSARDHVKVSGNRQPQHF
TGCAGTGCTAGAGATCACGTTAAGGTTAGCGGGAATCGTCAGCCCCAGCATTTT
>TRBJ1-2|TRBV28|-|-
CASSNLEYGYTF
TGTGCCAGCTCCAATCTGGAGTATGGCTACACCTTC
>TRBJ1-2|TRBV6-2/TRBV6-3|-|-
CASSYGGGYGYTF
TGTGCCAGCAGTTACGGGGGCGGCTATGGCTACACCTTC
>TRBJ2-1|TRBV2|-|TRBD2
CATSEEREGREQFF
TGTGCCACCAGTGAGGAGCGGGAGGGCCGGGAGCAGTTCTTC
>TRBJ2-3|TRBV27|many|-
CASSKASRTDTQYF
TGTGCCAGCAGCAAGGCAAGCCGCACAGATACGCAGTATTTT
>TRBJ2-5|TRBV7-9|-|-
CASTNGGLRYQETQYF
TGTGCCAGCACAAATGGAGGGCTAAGGTACCAAGAGACCCAGTACTTC
>TRBJ1-1|TRBV28|few|TRBD1
CASSPPGQMNTEAFF
TGTGCCAGCAGCCCACCGGGACAGATGAACACTGAAGCTTTCTTT
>TRBJ2-3|TRBV9|many|-
CASNPAANTDTQYF
TGTGCCAGCAACCCGGCAGCCAACACAGATACGCAGTATTTT
>TRBJ2-1|TRBV19|-|-
CASIYGSEQFF
TGTGCCAGTATTTACGGGTCTGAGCAGTTCTTC
>TRBJ2-1|TRBV6-1|many|-
CASRRWGAGNNEQFF
TGTGCCAGCCGGAGGTGGGGCGCGGGCAACAATGAGCAGTTCTTC